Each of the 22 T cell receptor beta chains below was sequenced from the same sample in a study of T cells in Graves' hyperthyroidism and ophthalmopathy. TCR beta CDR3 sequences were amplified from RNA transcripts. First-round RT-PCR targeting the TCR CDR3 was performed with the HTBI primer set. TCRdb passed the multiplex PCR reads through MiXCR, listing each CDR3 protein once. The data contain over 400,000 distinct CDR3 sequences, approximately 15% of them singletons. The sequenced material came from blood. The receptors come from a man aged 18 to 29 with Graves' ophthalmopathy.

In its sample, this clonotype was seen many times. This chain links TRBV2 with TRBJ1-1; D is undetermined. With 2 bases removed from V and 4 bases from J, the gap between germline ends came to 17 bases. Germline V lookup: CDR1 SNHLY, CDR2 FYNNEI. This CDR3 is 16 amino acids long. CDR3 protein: CASSEPWAGEGTEAFF. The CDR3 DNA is TGTGCCAGCAGTGAACCCTGGGCGGGAGAAGGCACTGAAGCTTTCTTT.

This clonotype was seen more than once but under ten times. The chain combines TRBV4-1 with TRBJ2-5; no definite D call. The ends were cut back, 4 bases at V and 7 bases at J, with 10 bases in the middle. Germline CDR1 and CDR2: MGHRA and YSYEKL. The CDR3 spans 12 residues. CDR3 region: CASSPNEGTQYF. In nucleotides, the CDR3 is TGCGCCAGCAGCCCCAACGAAGGGACCCAGTACTTC.

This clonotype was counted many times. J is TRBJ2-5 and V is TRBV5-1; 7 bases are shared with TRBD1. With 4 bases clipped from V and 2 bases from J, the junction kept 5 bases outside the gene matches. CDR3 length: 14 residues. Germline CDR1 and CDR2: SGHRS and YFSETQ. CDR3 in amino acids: CASSLTGKQETQYF. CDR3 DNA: TGCGCCAGCAGCCTGACAGGGAAACAAGAGACCCAGTACTTC. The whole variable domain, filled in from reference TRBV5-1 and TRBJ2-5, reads KAGVTQTPRYLIKTRGQQVTLSCSPISGHRSVSWYQQTPGQGLQFLFEYFSETQRNKGNFPGRFSGRQFSNSRSEMNVSTLELGDSALYLCASSLTGKQETQYFGPGTRLLVL.

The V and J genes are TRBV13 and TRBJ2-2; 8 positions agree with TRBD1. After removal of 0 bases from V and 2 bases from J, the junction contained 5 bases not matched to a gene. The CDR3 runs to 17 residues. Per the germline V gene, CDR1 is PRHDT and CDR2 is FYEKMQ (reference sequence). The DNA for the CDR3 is TGTGCCAGCAGCTTAGGCTACAGGGGGTTAAACACCGGGGAGCTGTTTTTT. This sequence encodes CASSLGYRGLNTGELFF.

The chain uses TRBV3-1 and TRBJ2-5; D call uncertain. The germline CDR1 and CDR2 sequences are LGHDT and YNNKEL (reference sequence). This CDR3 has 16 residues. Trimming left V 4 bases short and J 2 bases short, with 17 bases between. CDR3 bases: TGTGCCAGCAGCCCACGCCCCCCAAGCGATCAAGAGACCCAGTACTTC. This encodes CASSPRPPSDQETQYF.

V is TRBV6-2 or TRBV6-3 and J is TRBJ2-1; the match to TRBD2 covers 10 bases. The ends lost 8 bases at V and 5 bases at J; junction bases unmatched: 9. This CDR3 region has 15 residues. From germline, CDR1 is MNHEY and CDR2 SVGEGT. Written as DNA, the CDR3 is TGTGCCAGCTGGTGGGGCCTAGCGGGAGACAATGAGCAGTTCTTC. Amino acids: CASWWGLAGDNEQFF.

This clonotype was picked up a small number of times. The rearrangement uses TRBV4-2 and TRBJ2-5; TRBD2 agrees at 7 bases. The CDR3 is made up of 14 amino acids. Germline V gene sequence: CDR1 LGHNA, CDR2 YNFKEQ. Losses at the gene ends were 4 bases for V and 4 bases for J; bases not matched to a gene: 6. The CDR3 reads CASSLGGETETQYF. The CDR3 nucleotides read TGTGCCAGCAGCCTTGGGGGGGAGACAGAGACCCAGTACTTC.

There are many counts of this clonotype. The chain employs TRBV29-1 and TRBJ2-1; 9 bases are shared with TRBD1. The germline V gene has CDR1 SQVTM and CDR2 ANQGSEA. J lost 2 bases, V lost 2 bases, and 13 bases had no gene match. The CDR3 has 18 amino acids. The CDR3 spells CSVEPGVHRDRAYNEQFF. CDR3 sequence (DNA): TGCAGCGTTGAACCAGGGGTACATCGGGACAGGGCCTACAATGAGCAGTTCTTC.

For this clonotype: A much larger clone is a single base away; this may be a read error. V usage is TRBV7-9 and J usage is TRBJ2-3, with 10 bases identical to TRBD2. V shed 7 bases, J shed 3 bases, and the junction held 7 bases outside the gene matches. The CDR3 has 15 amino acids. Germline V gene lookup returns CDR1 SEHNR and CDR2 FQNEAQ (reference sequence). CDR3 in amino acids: CASTKPSGRTDTQYF. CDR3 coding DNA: TGTGCCAGCACCAAGCCTAGCGGGAGAACAGATACGCAGTATTTT. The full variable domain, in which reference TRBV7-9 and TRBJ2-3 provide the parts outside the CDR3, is DTGVSQNPRHKITKRGQNVTFRCDPISEHNRLYWYRQTLGQGPEFLTYFQNEAQLEKSRLLSDRFSAERPKGSFSTLEIQRTEQGDSAMYLCASTKPSGRTDTQYFGPGTRLTVL.

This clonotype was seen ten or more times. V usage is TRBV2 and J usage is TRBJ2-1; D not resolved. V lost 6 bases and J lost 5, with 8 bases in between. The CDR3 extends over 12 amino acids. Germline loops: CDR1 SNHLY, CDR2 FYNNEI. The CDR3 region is CASSRADNEQFF. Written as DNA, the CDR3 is TGTGCCAGCAGCCGGGCCGACAATGAGCAGTTCTTC. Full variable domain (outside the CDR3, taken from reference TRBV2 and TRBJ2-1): EPEVTQTPSHQVTQMGQEVILRCVPISNHLYFYWYRQILGQKVEFLVSFYNNEISEKSEIFDDQFSVERPDGSNFTLKIRSTKLEDSAMYFCASSRADNEQFFGPGTRLTVL.

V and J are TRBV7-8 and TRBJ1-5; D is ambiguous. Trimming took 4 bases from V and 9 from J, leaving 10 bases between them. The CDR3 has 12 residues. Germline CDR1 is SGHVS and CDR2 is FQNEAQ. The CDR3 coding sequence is TGTGCCAGCAGCTCGCCGCTAGGGCCCCAGCATTTT. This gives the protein CASSSPLGPQHF.

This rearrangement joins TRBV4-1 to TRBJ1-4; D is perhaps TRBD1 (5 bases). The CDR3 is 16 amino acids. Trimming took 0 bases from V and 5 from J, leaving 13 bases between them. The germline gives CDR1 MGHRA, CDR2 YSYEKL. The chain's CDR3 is CASSQDWGRQNEKLFF. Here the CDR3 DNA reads TGCGCCAGCAGCCAAGATTGGGGACGGCAAAATGAAAAACTGTTTTTT.

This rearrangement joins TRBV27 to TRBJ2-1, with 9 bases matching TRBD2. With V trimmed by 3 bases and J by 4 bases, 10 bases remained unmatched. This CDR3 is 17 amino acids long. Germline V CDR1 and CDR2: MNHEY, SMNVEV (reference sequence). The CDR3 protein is CASSFLPLAGSYNEQFF. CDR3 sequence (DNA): TGTGCCAGCAGTTTCCTACCCCTAGCGGGGTCATACAATGAGCAGTTCTTC.

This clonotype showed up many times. CDR3 in amino acids: CASSSGSGKFVEQYF. The CDR3 DNA reads TGTGCCAGCTCCTCAGGGAGCGGGAAATTTGTCGAGCAGTACTTC. V is TRBV12-3 or TRBV12-4 and J is TRBJ2-7; TRBD2 aligns across 7 bases. J gave up 6 bases and V 8 bases, and 16 bases lay outside the gene matches. The CDR3 has 15 residues.

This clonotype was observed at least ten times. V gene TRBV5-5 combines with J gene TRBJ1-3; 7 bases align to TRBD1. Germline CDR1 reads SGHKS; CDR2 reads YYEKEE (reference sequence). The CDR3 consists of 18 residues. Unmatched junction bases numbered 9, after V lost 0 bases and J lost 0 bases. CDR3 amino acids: CASSLAPTGSHSGNTIYF. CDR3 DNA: TGTGCCAGCAGCTTGGCCCCGACAGGGTCTCACTCTGGAAACACCATATATTTT.

The CDR3 DNA reads as TGCAGCGTTGGGGGGGAAGGCTACACCTTC. This translates into CSVGGEGYTF. The gene calls are TRBV29-1 and TRBJ1-2, with D maybe TRBD1 (5 bases). CDR3 length: 10 amino acids. Germline lookup yields CDR1 SQVTM and CDR2 ANQGSEA. The V end was cut by 4 bases, the J end by 8 bases, with 8 bases between.

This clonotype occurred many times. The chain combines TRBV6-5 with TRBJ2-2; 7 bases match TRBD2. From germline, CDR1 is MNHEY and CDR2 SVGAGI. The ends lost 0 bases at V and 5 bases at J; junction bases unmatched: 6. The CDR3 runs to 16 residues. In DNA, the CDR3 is TGTGCCAGCAGTTACTCGCCGGGAGGACGGACCGGGGAGCTGTTTTTT. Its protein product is CASSYSPGGRTGELFF.

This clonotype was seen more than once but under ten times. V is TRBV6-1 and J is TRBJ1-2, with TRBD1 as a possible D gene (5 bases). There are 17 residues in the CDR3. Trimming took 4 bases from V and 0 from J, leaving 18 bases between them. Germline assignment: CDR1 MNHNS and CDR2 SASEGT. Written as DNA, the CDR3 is TGTGCCAGCAGTGTGTCGGGACGGCCAGTCTCTAACTATGGCTACACCTTC. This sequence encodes CASSVSGRPVSNYGYTF.

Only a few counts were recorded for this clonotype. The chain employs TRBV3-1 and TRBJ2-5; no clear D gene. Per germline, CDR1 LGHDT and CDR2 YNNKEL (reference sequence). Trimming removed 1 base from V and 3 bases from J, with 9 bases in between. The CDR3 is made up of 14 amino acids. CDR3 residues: CASSQVVGKETQYF. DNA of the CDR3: TGTGCCAGCAGCCAAGTAGTAGGAAAAGAGACCCAGTACTTC.

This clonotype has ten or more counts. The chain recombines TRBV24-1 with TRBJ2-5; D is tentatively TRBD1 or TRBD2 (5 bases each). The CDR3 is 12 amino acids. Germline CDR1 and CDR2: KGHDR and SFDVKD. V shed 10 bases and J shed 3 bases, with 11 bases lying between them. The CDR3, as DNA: TGTGCCACGGTAGGGACGGAAGAGACCCAGTACTTC. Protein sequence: CATVGTEETQYF.

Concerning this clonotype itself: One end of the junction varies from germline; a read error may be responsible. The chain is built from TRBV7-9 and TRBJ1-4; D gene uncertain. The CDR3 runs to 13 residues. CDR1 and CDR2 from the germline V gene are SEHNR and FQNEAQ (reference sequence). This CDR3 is CASSSETKEKLFF. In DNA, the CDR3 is TGTGCCAGCAGCTCCGAGACTAAGGAAAAACTGTTTTTT.

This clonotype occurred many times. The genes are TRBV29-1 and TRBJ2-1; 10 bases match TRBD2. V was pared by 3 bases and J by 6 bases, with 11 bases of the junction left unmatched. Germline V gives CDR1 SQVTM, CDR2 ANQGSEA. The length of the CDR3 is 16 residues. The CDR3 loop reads CSVERAWTSGINEQFF. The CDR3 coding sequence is TGCAGCGTTGAGAGGGCATGGACTAGCGGCATCAATGAGCAGTTCTTC.